This T cell receptor (beta chain) was captured in a study of shared clonotypes between healthy human individuals. The method was immunoSEQ multiplex PCR; TCRdb's version includes in-frame clones alone and lacks a portion of them. The data contain about 2.4 million clones, more than 80% of them singletons. V trimming: 4 bases; J trimming: 0 bases; junction bases outside the gene matches: 6. Germline-derived CDR1 and CDR2 are SGHRS and YFSETQ. The CDR3 spans 17 residues. The TCR sequence derives from a young man in good health. The chain is built from TRBV5-1 and TRBJ2-2, with 10 bases that match TRBD2. Sequenced: naive CD4+ T cells sorted from blood. The subset is: CD45RA+ positively selected. The CDR3 loop reads CASSEASGRANTGELFF. As DNA, the CDR3 is TGCGCCAGCAGCGAGGCTAGCGGGAGAGCGAACACCGGGGAGCTGTTTTTT.